A single sample is the source of the 13 T cell receptor beta chains below, sequenced in a study of blood T cell repertoires in COVID-19. Sequencing was performed with immunoSEQ multiplex PCR; in TCRdb, only in-frame clones are kept and a portion is missing. This sample yields 210,000 or so clones, of which roughly 94% are seen a single time; approximately 1.2% belongs to the top ten. The specimen sequenced was peripheral blood. Every receptor here comes from a man aged 25 to 45 with acute or convalescent COVID-19.

This sequence joins TRBV30 and TRBJ1-2; TRBD1 matches 7 bases. This CDR3 contains 15 residues. Germline V gives CDR1 GTSNPN, CDR2 SVGIG (reference sequence). The CDR3 DNA sequence: TGTGCTCTGCTCTTCGGTGTGAGGGGGCCCTATGGCTACACCTTC. The encoded protein is CALLFGVRGPYGYTF.

This clone was observed a single time. The V gene is TRBV19, the J gene TRBJ1-5, with D hard to call. Trimming took off 4 bases at V and 7 bases at J, with 17 bases between the two ends. The CDR3 sequence is 15 residues long. Germline lookup yields CDR1 LNHDA and CDR2 SQIVND (reference sequence). The CDR3 sequence is CASSKEGALKQPQHF. In DNA, the CDR3 is TGTGCCAGTAGTAAAGAGGGCGCCCTCAAGCAGCCCCAGCATTTT.

The rearrangement uses TRBV5-1 and TRBJ1-1; TRBD1 is a possible D gene (5 bases). The germline V and J ends were trimmed by 1 base and 2 bases, with 9 bases remaining between them. CDR3 size: 14 residues. Germline CDR1 and CDR2: SGHRS and YFSETQ. CDR3: CASSLSGGNTEAFF. Here the CDR3 DNA reads TGCGCCAGCAGCTTGTCCGGGGGAAACACTGAAGCTTTCTTT.

The chain combines TRBV6-5 with TRBJ1-3; possibly TRBD1 for D (5 bases). The CDR3 is 15 residues long. Deletions cut 6 bases from V and 0 bases from J, with 12 bases between. Per germline, CDR1 MNHEY and CDR2 SVGAGI. CDR3 loop: CASRTTGFSGNTIYF. CDR3 DNA: TGTGCCAGCAGAACAACAGGATTCTCTGGAAACACCATATATTTT.

The chain couples TRBV27 to TRBJ1-4; tentatively, D is TRBD1 (5 bases). V lost 3 bases and J 7 bases, leaving 15 bases between the germline ends. In germline, CDR1 is MNHEY, CDR2 SMNVEV (reference sequence). The CDR3 runs 15 residues. Here the CDR3 reads CASSFGGGFGEKLFF. The CDR3 DNA reads TGTGCCAGCAGTTTCGGTGGGGGGTTTGGTGAAAAACTGTTTTTT.

V is TRBV10-3 and J is TRBJ2-3, with D perhaps TRBD1 (5 bases). V lost 6 bases to trimming and J lost 0 bases, with 13 bases between them. The CDR3 length is 15 residues. Germline CDR1 is ENHRY and CDR2 is SYGVKD. The CDR3 DNA reads TGTGCCATCAGAAGGGGTGACTTTAGCACAGATACGCAGTATTTT. This translates into CAIRRGDFSTDTQYF.

The V call is TRBV3-1 (or the pseudogene TRBV3-2), the J call TRBJ2-1, with TRBD1 identical over 9 bases. Germline V lookup: CDR1 LGHDT, CDR2 YNNKEL (reference sequence). Trimming at V came to 2 bases and at J to 13 bases, leaving 3 bases not matched to a gene. The CDR3 totals 12 residues. For the CDR3, the DNA is TGTGCCAGCAGCCAACGGGACAGGGACCAGTTCTTC. Protein sequence: CASSQRDRDQFF.

This sequence joins TRBV4-2 and TRBJ1-6; 7 nucleotides align to TRBD1. The CDR3 consists of 15 residues. Germline V lookup: CDR1 LGHNA, CDR2 YNFKEQ. With V trimmed by 1 base and J by 10 bases, 7 bases remained unmatched. The DNA of the CDR3 is TGTGCCAGCAGCCAAGCGGTAGGGGGCCTCTCACCCCTCCACTTT. Protein sequence: CASSQAVGGLSPLHF.

The V call is TRBV30, the J call TRBJ1-5, with D possibly being TRBD1 (5 bases). Germline V gene data show CDR1 as GTSNPN and CDR2 as SVGIG (reference sequence). The CDR3 runs 13 residues. The ends were cut back, 2 bases at V and 7 bases at J, with 12 bases in the middle. CDR3 residues: CAWSRGIVQPQHF. The CDR3, as DNA: TGTGCCTGGAGTAGGGGAATAGTACAGCCCCAGCATTTT.

The chain couples TRBV3-1 (or the pseudogene TRBV3-2) to TRBJ1-2; D ambiguous. The V end lost 1 base, the J end lost 8 bases, and 11 bases lay between the germline ends. This CDR3 region has 13 residues. Looked up from germline, CDR1 is LGHDT and CDR2 is YNNKEL (reference sequence). This chain's CDR3 is CASSQVNIQGYTF. The CDR3, as DNA: TGTGCCAGCAGCCAAGTGAATATTCAGGGCTACACCTTC.

The rearrangement joins TRBV28 to TRBJ1-4; 8 bases fit TRBD1. After removal of 6 bases from V and 4 bases from J, the junction contained 4 bases not matched to a gene. The CDR3 covers 14 residues. CDR1 is MDHEN, CDR2 SYDVKM, per germline. The CDR3 sequence is CASRGDRSNEKLFF. CDR3 nucleotide sequence: TGTGCCAGCAGGGGGGACAGGAGTAATGAAAAACTGTTTTTT. The complete variable domain, with remaining parts taken from reference TRBV28 and TRBJ1-4, reads DVKVTQSSRYLVKRTGEKVFLECVQDMDHENMFWYRQDPGLGLRLIYFSYDVKMKEKGDIPEGYSVSREKKERFSLILESASTNQTSMYLCASRGDRSNEKLFFGSGTQLSVL.

The V gene is TRBV19, the J gene TRBJ2-7, with TRBD1 matching over 9 bases. V was clipped by 6 bases and J by 7 bases; unmatched bases: 4. The germline V gene has CDR1 LNHDA and CDR2 SQIVND (reference sequence). This CDR3 spans 12 amino acids. The CDR3 region has the DNA TGTGCCAGTAGGGACAGGGGAAGGGAGCAGTACTTC. Translated: CASRDRGREQYF.

The chain is built from TRBV19 and TRBJ2-1; perhaps TRBD1 as D (5 bases). Trimming removed 2 bases from V and 0 bases from J, with 8 bases in between. The CDR3 is 15 residues long. Germline assignment: CDR1 LNHDA and CDR2 SQIVND (reference sequence). DNA for the CDR3: TGTGCCAGTAGTATACGAAGGGGCTCCTACAATGAGCAGTTCTTC. Its translation: CASSIRRGSYNEQFF. Complete variable domain (other parts from reference TRBV19 and TRBJ2-1): DGGITQSPKYLFRKEGQNVTLSCEQNLNHDAMYWYRQDPGQGLRLIYYSQIVNDFQKGDIAEGYSVSREKKESFPLTVTSAQKNPTAFYLCASSIRRGSYNEQFFGPGTRLTVL.